This T cell receptor (beta chain) was sequenced for a study of regulatory T cells in long-lasting Graves disease. Time point described: persistent/refractory GD, antithyroid drugs over 5 years with positive TRAb. Researchers made the TCR library from RNA that was extracted from PBMCs. Patients of an endocrinology department in Xi'an, China, were included. This CDR3 is 18 amino acids long. V lost 2 bases, J lost 2 bases, and 21 bases lay in between. About this clonotype: Its antigen remains unidentified.

Broader study findings: Patients with persistent Graves' had lower TCR diversity than newly diagnosed patients. New patients shared fewer public clonotypes (roughly 1,000) than persistent patients did (about 2,700). Study was limited to peripheral blood, excluding thyroid tissue.

Arm-PCR with iRepertoire HTBI primers amplified the CDR3 regions for these TCR beta libraries. Each CDR3 protein gets one entry after TCRdb re-called the multiplex PCR reads with MiXCR. This sample carries over 350,000 distinct CDR3 sequences, about 20% of them seen once, and the ten largest clones take less than 25%. This sequence originates from a female donor with Graves disease. The chain recombines TRBV12-3 or TRBV12-4 with TRBJ1-2; possible D gene TRBD1, 5 bases. The specimen comprised peripheral blood mononuclear cells (PBMCs), sampled when the disease was refractory, from a patient treated with antithyroid drugs. CDR3 sequence: CASSLFGQGRASNYGYTF. The CDR3 DNA is TGTGCCAGCAGTTTATTCGGCCAGGGCAGGGCATCGAACTATGGCTACACCTTC.